The source of this T cell receptor (beta chain) is a study of T cell responses to AZD1222 COVID-19 vaccine. Study-wide results and caveats: Spike-specific TCR breadth rose after two AZD1222 doses, and depth rose as well.

About this clone itself: Its target is not known.

The CDR3 runs 18 residues. V was clipped by 3 bases and J by 0 bases; unmatched bases: 7. CDR1 KGHSH and CDR2 LQKENI come from the germline V gene. Combined were second doses at about 4 or about 12 weeks. The data were produced by immunoSEQ multiplex PCR, yet TCRdb's version contains in-frame clones alone and is incomplete. The table lists around 150,000 clones, 90% of them singletons. This rearrangement joins TRBV18 to TRBJ2-1; 11 positions match TRBD2. The origin of this receptor is an adult who received the AZD1222 COVID-19 vaccine. Source: peripheral blood, taken 28 days after the second AZD1222 dose. The CDR3 coding sequence is TGTGCCAGCTCACCCTTGGGACTAGCGGCCAGCTCCTACAATGAGCAGTTCTTC. Translating gives CASSPLGLAASSYNEQFF.